The entry that follows covers one TCR beta chain sequence. Antigen: not known. This specimen includes other DNA sequences encoding the same CDR3. Germline lookup yields CDR1 SGDLS and CDR2 YYNGEE. CDR3 length: 14 amino acids. The V and J ends lost 2 bases and 2 bases, in that order; junction bases with no gene match: 1. These data come from a study of shared clonotypes between healthy human individuals. Partitioning of CD4+ cells yielded a CD45RA+ naive subset and a CD45RA-negative memory subset. Findings and caveats of the study: Naive subsets typically showed greater estimated richness than memory subsets.

About 30,000 T cell genomes (approximately 0.2 ug DNA) went into each sorted-subset replicate. In the study's own analysis: Because ImmunoSEQ provided only junction sequences with no quality scores, the filtering differed. The repertoire was sequenced with immunoSEQ multiplex PCR; TCRdb's copy has only in-frame clones and lacks some. For V, J and clone size, that table is used; D and trimming come from the DNA. The sample has approximately 2.5 million clones, under 95% seen once. The V and J genes are TRBV9 and TRBJ2-7; 10 bases fit TRBD1. Source material: naive CD4+ T cells from PBMCs. The subset denotes: CD45RA+ positively selected. The source is a man between 18 and 29 years old in good health. Some clones in this sample may be carry-over from other donors' samples. CDR3 loop: CASSVGQGAYEQYF. The CDR3 DNA sequence: TGTGCCAGCAGCGTTGGACAGGGGGCCTACGAGCAGTACTTC.